This TCR beta chain stems from a study of cytomegalovirus exposure and HLA in healthy donors. Findings of the study overall: Specificity for CMV antigens was confirmed in vitro for a few of the CMV-associated chains. In a later analysis, most CMV-associated TCR beta chains appeared HLA-restricted. Based on reports, TCR beta sequences accurately predicted HLA-A and HLA-B alleles for most subjects.

Worth noting for this clone: Its antigen remains unidentified.

With 60 Vbeta and 13 Jbeta primers, the PCR was carried out. This table comes from immunoSEQ multiplex PCR, and its TCRdb copy is limited to in-frame clones, with some not included. The table lists under 150,000 clones, approximately 90% of them singletons. This TCR came from a young woman in good health and CMV-seronegative. Sequenced sample: PBMCs.

CDR3 sequence reads: CASSLIPGGPGELFF. CDR3 DNA: TGTGCCAGCAGTTTAATCCCGGGGGGCCCCGGGGAGCTGTTTTTT. The chain joins TRBV28 to TRBJ2-2; a weak D match, TRBD2 (7 bases). The CDR3 length is 15 residues. V lost 2 bases, J lost 6 bases, and 13 bases lay in between. Germline-derived CDR1 and CDR2 are MDHEN and SYDVKM.